Following are 10 T cell receptor beta chains from one sample sequenced in a study of cytomegalovirus exposure and HLA in healthy donors. The PCR employed 60 Vbeta primers together with 13 Jbeta primers. Profiled with immunoSEQ multiplex PCR; TCRdb holds only in-frame clones, not every one. The table lists 55,000 to 80,000 clones, around four fifths of them singletons. The sequenced sample was PBMCs. The receptors shown here come from a man aged 40-49 years in good health and CMV-seronegative.

This clone was observed a handful of times. J is TRBJ2-2 and V is TRBV6-1; 8 bases fit TRBD1. V was pared by 7 bases and J by 4 bases, with 5 bases of the junction left unmatched. The CDR3 is 14 amino acids. The germline CDR1 and CDR2 sequences are MNHNS and SASEGT. The CDR3 loop reads CASTQTGVTGELFF. DNA for the CDR3: TGTGCCAGCACCCAGACAGGGGTCACCGGGGAGCTGTTTTTT.

The rearrangement uses TRBV10-1 and TRBJ2-3, with 7 bases matching TRBD1. Germline V gene data show CDR1 as WNHNN and CDR2 as SYGVQD (reference sequence). V lost 6 bases, J lost 2 bases, and 5 bases stayed unmatched. The CDR3 loop spans 14 amino acids. The DNA of the CDR3 is TGCGCCAGCAGCCGGGACAGATACACAGATACGCAGTATTTT. Amino acid sequence: CASSRDRYTDTQYF.

V gene TRBV19 combines with J gene TRBJ2-1; 10 bases agree with TRBD2. The CDR3 loop spans 16 amino acids. The germline gives CDR1 LNHDA, CDR2 SQIVND (reference sequence). The V and J ends lost 11 bases and 7 bases, in that order; junction bases with no gene match: 17. The CDR3 DNA follows: TGTGCCCACAAGCGGGGGGGAATTAACGTAAATAATGAGCAGTTCTTC. Translating it yields CAHKRGGINVNNEQFF. Looking up the rest from reference TRBV19 and TRBJ2-1 gives the full variable domain: DGGITQSPKYLFRKEGQNVTLSCEQNLNHDAMYWYRQDPGQGLRLIYYSQIVNDFQKGDIAEGYSVSREKKESFPLTVTSAQKNPTAFYLCAHKRGGINVNNEQFFGPGTRLTVL.

The chain employs TRBV5-6 and TRBJ2-1; 9 nucleotides align to TRBD2. After removal of 4 bases from V and 4 bases from J, the junction contained 6 bases not matched to a gene. Germline loops: CDR1 SGHDT, CDR2 YYEEEE. The CDR3 sequence is 15 residues long. The CDR3 region has the DNA TGTGCCAGCAGCCTAGAGACTAGCGGATACAATGAGCAGTTCTTC. This gives the protein CASSLETSGYNEQFF.

This rearrangement joins TRBV5-4 to TRBJ2-1, with D possibly matching TRBD2 (6 bases). Germline V CDR1 and CDR2: SGHNT, YYREEE (reference sequence). This CDR3 comprises 15 residues. Trimming removed 2 bases from V and 0 bases from J, with 9 bases in between. The CDR3 sequence is CASSLRAGSYNEQFF. The CDR3 coding sequence is TGTGCCAGCAGCTTAAGAGCGGGCTCCTACAATGAGCAGTTCTTC.

This rearrangement joins TRBV27 to TRBJ2-5; TRBD2 matches 7 bases. CDR1 is MNHEY and CDR2 is SMNVEV in the germline V gene (reference sequence). Losses at the gene ends were 4 bases for V and 5 bases for J; bases not matched to a gene: 10. The CDR3 is made up of 15 amino acids. DNA of the CDR3: TGTGCCAGCAGTTCTCGAAGCAGCGGGACTGAGACCCAGTACTTC. It translates to CASSSRSSGTETQYF.

The genes are TRBV11-2 and TRBJ2-7, with 10 bases fitting TRBD2. Germline V gene lookup returns CDR1 SGHAT and CDR2 FQNNGV. V was clipped by 2 bases and J by 3 bases; unmatched bases: 10. The CDR3 runs to 17 residues. As DNA, the CDR3 is TGTGCCAGCAGCTTAATCGGAACTAGCGGGAACTACTACGAGCAGTACTTC. Its translation is CASSLIGTSGNYYEQYF.

This clone was observed a few times. V and J are TRBV6-5 and TRBJ2-5; D uncertain. This CDR3 has 12 amino acids. Trimming took off 5 bases at V and 3 bases at J, with 7 bases between the two ends. Looked up from germline, CDR1 is MNHEY and CDR2 is SVGAGI. The CDR3 sequence is CASSPRKETQYF. DNA of the CDR3: TGTGCCAGCAGTCCCCGTAAAGAGACCCAGTACTTC.

This clone was seen just once. This chain uses TRBV28 with TRBJ2-7, with 9 bases lining up with TRBD2. Germline V CDR1 and CDR2: MDHEN, SYDVKM. The CDR3 is 14 residues long. The V and J ends lost 3 bases and 4 bases, in that order; junction bases with no gene match: 4. Written as DNA, the CDR3 is TGTGCCAGCAGTTTCGAGACTAGCGGATACGAGCAGTACTTC. It yields the protein CASSFETSGYEQYF.

This rearrangement joins TRBV2 to TRBJ2-7, with 10 bases that match TRBD1. Losses at the gene ends were 4 bases for V and 6 bases for J; bases not matched to a gene: 3. The CDR3 has 13 residues. The germline V gene encodes CDR1 SNHLY and CDR2 FYNNEI. The CDR3 protein is CASSGQGASEQYF. CDR3 DNA sequence: TGTGCCAGCAGTGGACAGGGGGCTTCCGAGCAGTACTTC.